The text below deals with one TCR beta chain. Its antigen remains unknown. Other DNA sequences in this sample translate to the same CDR3. The sample originates from a study of shared clonotypes between healthy human individuals. About the research overall: A couple of female and a few male donors aged 18 to 49 were enrolled.

The V gene lost 5 bases and the J gene lost 0 bases, with 11 bases spanning the gap. The CDR3 length is 14 residues. The germline V gene encodes CDR1 KGHSH and CDR2 LQKENI. Study-level findings and limits: Non-shared clonotypes had lower generation probabilities than those shared by all four donors.

The donor population consisted of healthy HIV-negative adults with no recent acute infections or vaccinations. As handled by the study authors: From ImmunoSEQ came sequences covering only the junction and carrying no quality scores, so filtering differed. The repertoire was sequenced with immunoSEQ multiplex PCR; TCRdb's copy has only in-frame clones and lacks some. V, J and clone size are taken as reported in that table, and D and trimming were inferred from the DNA itself. This sample has about 1 million clones; around 76% occur once, and the top ten carry about 1.4%. The sequence derives from a man aged 18 to 30 in good health. The genes are TRBV18 and TRBJ2-7, with D perhaps being TRBD1 or TRBD2 (6 bases each). Source material: memory CD4+ T cells sorted from blood. Sample subset: CD45RA-negative fraction. In DNA, the CDR3 is TGTGCCAGCTCAGTAGGAGGGGGCTCCTACGAGCAGTACTTC. Its protein product is CASSVGGGSYEQYF.